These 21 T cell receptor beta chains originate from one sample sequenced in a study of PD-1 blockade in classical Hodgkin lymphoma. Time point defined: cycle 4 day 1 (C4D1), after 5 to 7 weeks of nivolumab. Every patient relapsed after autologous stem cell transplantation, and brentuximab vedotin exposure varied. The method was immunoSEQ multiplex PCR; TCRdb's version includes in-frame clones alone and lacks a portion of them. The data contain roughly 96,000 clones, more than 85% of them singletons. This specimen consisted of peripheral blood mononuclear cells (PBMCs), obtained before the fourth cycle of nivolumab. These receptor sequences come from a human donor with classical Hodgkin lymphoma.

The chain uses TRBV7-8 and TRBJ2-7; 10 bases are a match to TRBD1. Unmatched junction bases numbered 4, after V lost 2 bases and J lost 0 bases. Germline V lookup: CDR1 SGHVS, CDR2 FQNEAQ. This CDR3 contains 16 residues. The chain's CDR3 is CASSLRRDRGSYEQYF. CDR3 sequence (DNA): TGTGCCAGCAGCTTAAGGCGGGACAGGGGCTCCTACGAGCAGTACTTC.

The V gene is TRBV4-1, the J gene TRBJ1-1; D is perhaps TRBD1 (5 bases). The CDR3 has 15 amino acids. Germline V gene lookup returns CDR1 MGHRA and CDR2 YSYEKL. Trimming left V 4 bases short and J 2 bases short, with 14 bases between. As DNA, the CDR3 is TGCGCCAGCAGCCCGCGGGGGGGGGAAAACACTGAAGCTTTCTTT. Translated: CASSPRGGENTEAFF.

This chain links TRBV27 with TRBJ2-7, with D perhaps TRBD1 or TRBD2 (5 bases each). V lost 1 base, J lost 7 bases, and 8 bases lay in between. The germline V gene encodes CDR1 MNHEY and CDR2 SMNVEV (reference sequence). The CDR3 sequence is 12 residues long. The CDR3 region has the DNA TGTGCCAGCAGTTTATTGGGGGAAGAGCAGTACTTC. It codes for CASSLLGEEQYF.

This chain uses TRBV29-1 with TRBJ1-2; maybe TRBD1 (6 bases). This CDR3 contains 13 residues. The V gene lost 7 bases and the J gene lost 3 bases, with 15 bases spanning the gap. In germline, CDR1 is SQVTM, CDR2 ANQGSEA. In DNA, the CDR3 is TGCAGCGCCCCGGCCAAGGGGGACTATGGCTACACCTTC. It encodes CSAPAKGDYGYTF.

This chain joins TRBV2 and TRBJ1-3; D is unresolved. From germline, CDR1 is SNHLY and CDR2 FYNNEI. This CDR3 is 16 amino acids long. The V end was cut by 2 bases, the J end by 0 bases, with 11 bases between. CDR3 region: CASSESRQPSGNTIYF. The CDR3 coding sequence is TGTGCCAGCAGTGAATCGCGCCAGCCCTCTGGAAACACCATATATTTT.

The CDR3 region is CASSPGYYGYTF. In DNA, the CDR3 is TGTGCCAGCTCACCTGGTTACTATGGCTACACCTTC. This rearrangement joins TRBV18 to TRBJ1-2; D uncertain. CDR3 length equals 12 residues. The V gene's germline CDR1 is KGHSH and CDR2 LQKENI. Trimming removed 3 bases at V and 3 bases at J, with 5 bases between.

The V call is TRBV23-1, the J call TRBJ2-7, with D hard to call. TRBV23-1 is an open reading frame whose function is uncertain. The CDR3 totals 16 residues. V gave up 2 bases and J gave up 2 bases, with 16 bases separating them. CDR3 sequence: CASSQHTGPVTYEQYF. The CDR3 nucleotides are TGCGCCAGCAGTCAACATACCGGGCCAGTTACCTACGAGCAGTACTTC.

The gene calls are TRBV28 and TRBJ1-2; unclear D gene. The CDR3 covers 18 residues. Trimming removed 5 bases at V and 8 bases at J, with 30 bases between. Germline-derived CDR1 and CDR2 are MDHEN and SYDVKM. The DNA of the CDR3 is TGTGCCAGCAGTACACTTCGGCCGGGAAAACGCAAAGCTGGGGGCTACACCTTC. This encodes CASSTLRPGKRKAGGYTF.

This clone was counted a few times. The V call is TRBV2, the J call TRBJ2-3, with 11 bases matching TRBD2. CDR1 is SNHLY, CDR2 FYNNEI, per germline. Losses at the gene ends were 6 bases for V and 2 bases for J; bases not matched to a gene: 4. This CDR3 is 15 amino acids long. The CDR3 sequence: CASSRGLADTDTQYF. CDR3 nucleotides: TGTGCCAGCAGCCGGGGACTAGCGGACACAGATACGCAGTATTTT.

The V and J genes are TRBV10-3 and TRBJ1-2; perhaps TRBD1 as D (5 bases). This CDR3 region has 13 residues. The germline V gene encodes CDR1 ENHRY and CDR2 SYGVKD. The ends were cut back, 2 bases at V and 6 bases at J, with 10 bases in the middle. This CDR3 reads CAISEGAENGYTF. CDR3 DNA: TGTGCCATCAGTGAGGGGGCAGAGAATGGCTACACCTTC.

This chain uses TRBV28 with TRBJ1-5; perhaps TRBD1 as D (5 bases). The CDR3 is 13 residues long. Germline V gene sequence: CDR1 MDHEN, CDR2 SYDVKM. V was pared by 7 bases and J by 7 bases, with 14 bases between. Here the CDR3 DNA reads TGTGCCAGCATCCGGGAGGGGTGGCAGCCCCAGCATTTT. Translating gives CASIREGWQPQHF.

The CDR3 DNA reads as TGTGCCAGCAGCGAAAAAGGGCAGGGAGAACTTCTTATCAGCTCTGGAAACACCATATATTTT. Its protein product is CASSEKGQGELLISSGNTIYF. This chain uses TRBV6-1 with TRBJ1-3; D possibly corresponds to TRBD1 (5 bases). V lost 6 bases and J lost 0, with 30 bases in between. The germline gives CDR1 MNHNS, CDR2 SASEGT. The CDR3 runs 21 residues.

For the CDR3, the DNA is TGTGCCTGGAGTAAACAGCTTAATGAAGCTTTCTTT. Translated, it gives CAWSKQLNEAFF. V is TRBV30 and J is TRBJ1-1, with no clear D. Trimming removed 2 bases from V and 7 bases from J, with 11 bases in between. Germline V lookup: CDR1 GTSNPN, CDR2 SVGIG (reference sequence). The CDR3 is made up of 12 amino acids.

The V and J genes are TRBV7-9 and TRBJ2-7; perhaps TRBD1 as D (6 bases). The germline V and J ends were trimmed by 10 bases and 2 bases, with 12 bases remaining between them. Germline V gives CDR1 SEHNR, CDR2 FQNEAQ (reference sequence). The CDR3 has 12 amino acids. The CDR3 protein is CATTDRTYEQYF. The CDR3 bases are TGTGCCACCACGGACAGAACCTACGAGCAGTACTTC.

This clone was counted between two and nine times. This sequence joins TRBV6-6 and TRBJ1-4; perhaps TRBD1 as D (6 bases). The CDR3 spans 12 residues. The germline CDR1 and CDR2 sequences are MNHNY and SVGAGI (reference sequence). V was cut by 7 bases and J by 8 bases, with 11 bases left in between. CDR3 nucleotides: TGTGCCAGCATTTCGGGGGCGGAAAAACTGTTTTTT. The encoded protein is CASISGAEKLFF.

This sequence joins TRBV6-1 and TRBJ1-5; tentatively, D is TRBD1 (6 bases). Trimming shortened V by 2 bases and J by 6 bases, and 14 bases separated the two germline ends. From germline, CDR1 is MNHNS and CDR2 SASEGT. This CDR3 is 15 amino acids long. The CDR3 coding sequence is TGTGCCAGCAGTGAACAGGCAGGGGAGGGTCAGCCCCAGCATTTT. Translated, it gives CASSEQAGEGQPQHF.

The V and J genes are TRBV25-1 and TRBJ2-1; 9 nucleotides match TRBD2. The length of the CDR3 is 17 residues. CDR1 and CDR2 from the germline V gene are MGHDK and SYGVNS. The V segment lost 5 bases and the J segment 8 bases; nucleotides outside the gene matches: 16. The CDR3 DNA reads TGTGCCAGCAGTCCCATTACCGGGACTAGCTATACACATGAGCAGTTCTTC. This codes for CASSPITGTSYTHEQFF.

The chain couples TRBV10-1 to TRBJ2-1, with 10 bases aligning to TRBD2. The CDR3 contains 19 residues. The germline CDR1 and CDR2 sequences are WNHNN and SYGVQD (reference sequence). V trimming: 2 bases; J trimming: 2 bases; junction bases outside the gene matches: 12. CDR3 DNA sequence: TGCGCCAGCAGTGAGCAGGCTAGCGGGAGTGTATCGCCCTACAATGAGCAGTTCTTC. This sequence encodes CASSEQASGSVSPYNEQFF.

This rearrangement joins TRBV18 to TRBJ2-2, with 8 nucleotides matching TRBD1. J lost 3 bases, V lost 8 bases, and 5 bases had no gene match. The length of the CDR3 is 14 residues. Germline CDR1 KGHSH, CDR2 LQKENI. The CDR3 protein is CASRGQVDTGELFF. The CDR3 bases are TGTGCCAGCCGGGGACAGGTGGACACCGGGGAGCTGTTTTTT.

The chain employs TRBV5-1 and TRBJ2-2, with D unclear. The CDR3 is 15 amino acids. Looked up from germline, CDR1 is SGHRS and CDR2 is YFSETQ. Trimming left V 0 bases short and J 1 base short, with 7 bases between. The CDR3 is CASSLEMRNTGELFF. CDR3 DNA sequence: TGCGCCAGCAGCTTGGAAATGAGGAACACCGGGGAGCTGTTTTTT.

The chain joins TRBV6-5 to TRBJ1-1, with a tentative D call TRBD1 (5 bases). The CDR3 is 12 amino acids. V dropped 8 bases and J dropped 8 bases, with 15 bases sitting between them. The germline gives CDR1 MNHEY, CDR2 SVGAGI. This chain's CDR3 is CASSSGLAEAFF. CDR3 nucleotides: TGTGCCAGCTCTTCGGGGCTTGCAGAAGCTTTCTTT.